Presented here are 27 T cell receptor beta chains from one specimen sequenced in a study of regulatory T cells in long-lasting Graves disease. TCR beta libraries were built with iRepertoire HTBI primers and Arm-PCR of CDR3 regions. TCRdb re-derived calls from the multiplex PCR reads in MiXCR, one entry per CDR3 protein. The data contain hundreds of thousands of distinct CDR3 sequences, under 20% of them singletons. Sample time point: newly diagnosed GD, antithyroid drugs for less than 3 months. With RNA extracted from PBMCs as input, the TCR library was made. These data were likewise used in another study, on T cells in Graves' hyperthyroidism and ophthalmopathy.

The sequences come from peripheral blood mononuclear cells (PBMCs), collected at new diagnosis, from a patient treated with antithyroid drugs. These TCRs come from a woman in her 30s with Graves disease.

The rearrangement uses TRBV3-1 and TRBJ1-1; D not resolved. Trimming took off 4 bases at V and 11 bases at J, with 20 bases between the two ends. This CDR3 has 14 amino acids. Germline CDR1 and CDR2: LGHDT and YNNKEL (reference sequence). The CDR3 nucleotides are TGTGCCAGCAGCCCCGGGAAAGGCTTCAGCGGGGCTTTCTTT. Protein product: CASSPGKGFSGAFF. Supplemented by reference TRBV3-1 and TRBJ1-1, the full variable domain reads DTAVSQTPKYLVTQMGNDKSIKCEQNLGHDTMYWYKQDSKKFLKIMFSYNNKELIINETVPNRFSPKSPDKAHLNLHINSLELGDSAVYFCASSPGKGFSGAFFGQGTRLTVV.

This clonotype appeared many times. V is TRBV2 and J is TRBJ1-1; 7 bases line up with TRBD1. CDR1 SNHLY and CDR2 FYNNEI come from the germline V gene. The CDR3 runs 13 residues. Trimming cost V 2 bases and J 7 bases; bases outside gene matches: 4. The CDR3 here is CASSERSGGEAFF. The CDR3, as DNA: TGTGCCAGCAGTGAAAGGTCAGGGGGTGAAGCTTTCTTT.

The rearrangement joins TRBV30 to TRBJ1-5; 11 bases map to TRBD1. The ends lost 1 base at V and 7 bases at J; junction bases unmatched: 9. The CDR3 totals 16 residues. Germline V gene data show CDR1 as GTSNPN and CDR2 as SVGIG (reference sequence). The DNA for the CDR3 is TGTGCCTGGAGTGGAGTCGGACAGGGGGCGAGACAGCCCCAGCATTTT. It codes for CAWSGVGQGARQPQHF. Looking up the rest from reference TRBV30 and TRBJ1-5 gives the full variable domain: SQTIHQWPATLVQPVGSPLSLECTVEGTSNPNLYWYRQAAGRGLQLLFYSVGIGQISSEVPQNLSASRPQDRQFILSSKKLLLSDSGFYLCAWSGVGQGARQPQHFGDGTRLSIL.

This clonotype came up many times. The gene calls are TRBV6-1 and TRBJ2-1; 9 bases fit TRBD2. In germline, CDR1 is MNHNS, CDR2 SASEGT. This CDR3 spans 19 amino acids. Trimming took 10 bases from V and 4 from J; bases not matched to a gene: 23. CDR3 residues: CAIPPIGRRRLAVYNEQFF. CDR3 bases: TGTGCCATCCCCCCCATCGGCAGGCGGCGACTAGCGGTATACAATGAGCAGTTCTTC.

CDR3 loop: CASSLTTGHQGEQYF. The CDR3 nucleotides are TGCGCCAGCAGCTTGACAACAGGGCACCAGGGCGAGCAGTACTTC. The chain carries TRBV5-1 and TRBJ2-7; tentatively, D is TRBD1 (6 bases). V was shortened by 1 base and J by 6 bases, with 17 bases between the two germline ends. The CDR3 is 15 residues long. Germline CDR1 reads SGHRS; CDR2 reads YFSETQ.

This clonotype was observed many times. The chain employs TRBV6-2 or TRBV6-3 and TRBJ1-6; D uncertain. The CDR3 length is 13 residues. Germline V gene data show CDR1 as MNHEY and CDR2 as SVGEGT. Trimming cost V 0 bases and J 7 bases, with 4 bases left between them. The CDR3 DNA is TGTGCCAGCAGTTACTCGAGAAATTCACCCCTCCACTTT. Protein: CASSYSRNSPLHF.

V gene TRBV20-1 combines with J gene TRBJ1-4; D unclear. The CDR3 is made up of 14 amino acids. Trimming cost V 8 bases and J 1 base, with 14 bases left between them. Per the germline V gene, CDR1 is DFQATT and CDR2 is SNEGSKA (reference sequence). CDR3 DNA sequence: TGCAGTCCGTCGGCCAGTCTAACTAATGAAAAACTGTTTTTT. Translated, it gives CSPSASLTNEKLFF.

The chain links TRBV5-1 to TRBJ1-3; D not certain. V dropped 4 bases and J dropped 4 bases, with 6 bases sitting between them. The CDR3 contains 12 residues. Germline lookup yields CDR1 SGHRS and CDR2 YFSETQ. DNA of the CDR3: TGCGCCAGCAGCGGCACAGGAAACACCATATATTTT. Its translation is CASSGTGNTIYF.

This clonotype was seen repeatedly, ten times or more. V is TRBV12-3 or TRBV12-4 and J is TRBJ1-5, with D tentatively TRBD1 (5 bases). The CDR3 covers 15 residues. Between the trimmed V and J ends, which lost 1 base and 7 bases, there was a span of 14 bases. CDR3 coding DNA: TGTGCCAGCAGTTTAGAAATAGCGGGGCTCCAGCCCCAGCATTTT. Protein: CASSLEIAGLQPQHF.

This clonotype showed up many times. The chain is built from TRBV20-1 and TRBJ1-2; the D gene is possibly TRBD1 (5 bases). The V end lost 3 bases, the J end lost 5 bases, and 16 bases lay between the germline ends. CDR3 size: 14 residues. In germline, CDR1 is DFQATT, CDR2 SNEGSKA (reference sequence). The CDR3 sequence is CSASIGGIGYGYTF. Here the CDR3 DNA reads TGCAGTGCTAGTATCGGGGGTATAGGTTATGGCTACACCTTC.

This CDR3 reads CASSLVPSGHNEQFF. The CDR3 region has the DNA TGTGCCAGCAGCTTAGTCCCTAGCGGCCACAATGAGCAGTTCTTC. The genes are TRBV11-2 and TRBJ2-1, with 7 bases lining up with TRBD2. The germline gives CDR1 SGHAT, CDR2 FQNNGV. J lost 5 bases, V lost 1 base, and 5 bases had no gene match. This CDR3 region has 15 residues. The whole variable domain, filled in from reference TRBV11-2 and TRBJ2-1, reads EAGVAQSPRYKIIEKRQSVAFWCNPISGHATLYWYQQILGQGPKLLIQFQNNGVVDDSQLPKDRFSAERLKGVDSTLKIQPAKLEDSAVYLCASSLVPSGHNEQFFGPGTRLTVL.

The chain couples TRBV11-2 to TRBJ2-6, with 9 bases matching TRBD1. The V and J ends lost 5 bases and 0 bases, in that order; junction bases with no gene match: 11. Looked up from germline, CDR1 is SGHAT and CDR2 is FQNNGV. The length of the CDR3 is 19 residues. The CDR3 region has the DNA TGTGCCAGCAGCGCAGGAGTTAGGGACAGGGTCTCTGGGGCCAACGTCCTGACTTTC. Translation gives CASSAGVRDRVSGANVLTF.

CDR3: CASSLSGGRGYTF. The CDR3 nucleotides are TGTGCCAGCAGCCTATCAGGGGGCCGAGGCTACACCTTC. The chain has TRBV5-8 and TRBJ1-2; 8 positions match TRBD1. J lost 8 bases, V lost 4 bases, and 7 bases had no gene match. This CDR3 comprises 13 residues. In germline, CDR1 is SGHTS, CDR2 YDEGEE.

This clonotype was seen at least ten times. The chain links TRBV7-9 to TRBJ2-3, with 8 nucleotides matching TRBD1. The germline V gene encodes CDR1 SEHNR and CDR2 FQNEAQ (reference sequence). The CDR3 spans 17 residues. The J segment lost 6 bases and the V segment lost 7 bases, leaving 18 bases of the junction unmatched. CDR3 bases: TGTGCCAGCACCGGATGGATCAGCCCCAGGGGGCAGGATACGCAGTATTTT. As protein: CASTGWISPRGQDTQYF.

This clonotype came up many times. J is TRBJ2-7 and V is TRBV27; D is possibly TRBD1 or TRBD2 (6 bases each). Germline V gene lookup returns CDR1 MNHEY and CDR2 SMNVEV (reference sequence). The CDR3 has 14 amino acids. Between the trimmed V and J ends, which lost 3 bases and 0 bases, there was a span of 9 bases. For the CDR3, the DNA is TGTGCCAGCAGTTTGCGGGACACCTCCTACGAGCAGTACTTC. It encodes CASSLRDTSYEQYF.

This clonotype came up many times. The chain joins TRBV12-3 or TRBV12-4 to TRBJ1-2, with TRBD1 matching 7 bases. J was trimmed by 3 bases and V by 7 bases; bases with no gene match: 5. This CDR3 is built from 13 residues. CDR3 loop: CASIGQADYGYTF. For the CDR3, the DNA is TGTGCCAGCATTGGACAGGCGGACTATGGCTACACCTTC.

A few counts support this clonotype. The chain combines TRBV27 with TRBJ2-1; TRBD1 agrees at 7 bases. With V trimmed by 6 bases and J by 5 bases, 10 bases remained unmatched. Germline loops: CDR1 MNHEY, CDR2 SMNVEV (reference sequence). The CDR3 is 15 amino acids. The CDR3 is CASRWGTVGNNEQFF. DNA of the CDR3: TGTGCCAGCAGATGGGGGACAGTTGGGAACAATGAGCAGTTCTTC.

The J gene is TRBJ2-3, the V gene TRBV5-5; D is possibly TRBD1 or TRBD2 (5 bases each). Germline loops: CDR1 SGHKS, CDR2 YYEKEE (reference sequence). Trimming took 3 bases from V and 0 from J, leaving 11 bases between them. The CDR3 extends over 15 amino acids. The DNA of the CDR3 is TGTGCCAGCAGCTCGGGACGGTATAGCACAGATACGCAGTATTTT. Protein product: CASSSGRYSTDTQYF.

The chain carries TRBV6-9 and TRBJ2-5; 7 positions agree with TRBD2. CDR1 MNHGY and CDR2 SVAAGI come from the germline V gene. The CDR3 has 13 residues. J was trimmed by 9 bases and V by 3 bases; bases with no gene match: 7. The DNA for the CDR3 is TGTGCCAGCAGTTACTGGGAGGGGAAGGCCCAGTACTTC. This encodes CASSYWEGKAQYF.

This clonotype was observed a few times. V and J are TRBV25-1 and TRBJ2-7, with 11 bases matching TRBD2. V was pared by 4 bases and J by 0 bases, with 8 bases of the junction left unmatched. The germline V gene encodes CDR1 MGHDK and CDR2 SYGVNS. CDR3 length: 17 residues. The CDR3, as DNA: TGTGCCAGCAGTGGGCTAGCGGGAGGACCCCTCTCCTACGAGCAGTACTTC. Residues: CASSGLAGGPLSYEQYF.

This clonotype was seen a handful of times. The chain links TRBV7-8 to TRBJ2-2, with 10 bases matching TRBD2. Germline CDR1 is SGHVS and CDR2 is FQNEAQ. The CDR3 contains 15 residues. After removal of 1 base from V and 5 bases from J, the junction contained 1 base not matched to a gene. In DNA, the CDR3 is TGTGCCAGCAGCTTAGGTAGCGGGAGGACCGGGGAGCTGTTTTTT. It is translated as CASSLGSGRTGELFF.

This clonotype was seen more than once but under ten times. V usage is TRBV24-1 and J usage is TRBJ2-7, with 8 bases fitting TRBD1. This CDR3 comprises 15 residues. Germline values: CDR1 KGHDR, CDR2 SFDVKD. V lost 3 bases to trimming and J lost 5 bases; unmatched junction nucleotides: 8. The CDR3 coding sequence is TGTGCCACCAGTGATGCTGGACAGGGCGGCGACGAGCAGTACTTC. As protein: CATSDAGQGGDEQYF.

This chain joins TRBV11-1 and TRBJ1-1; 8 bases match TRBD1. This CDR3 has 15 residues. Germline CDR1 is SGHAT and CDR2 is FQDESV (reference sequence). V dropped 6 bases and J dropped 3; count of bases not matched to a gene: 9. The CDR3 DNA sequence: TGTGCCAGCAGTCCGCAGGGGGCTTTTTACACTGAAGCTTTCTTT. As protein: CASSPQGAFYTEAFF. Full variable domain (rest looked up from reference TRBV11-1 and TRBJ1-1): EAEVAQSPRYKITEKSQAVAFWCDPISGHATLYWYRQILGQGPELLVQFQDESVVDDSQLPKDRFSAERLKGVDSTLKIQPAELGDSAMYLCASSPQGAFYTEAFFGQGTRLTVV.

This clonotype has more than one count but fewer than ten. This rearrangement joins TRBV28 to TRBJ2-3, with TRBD2 matching 8 bases. The ends lost 7 bases at V and 3 bases at J; junction bases unmatched: 3. The germline gives CDR1 MDHEN, CDR2 SYDVKM. This CDR3 region has 13 residues. CDR3 bases: TGTGCCAGCACCTCTAGCGGGACAGATACGCAGTATTTT. It codes for CASTSSGTDTQYF.

There are a few counts of this clonotype. The rearrangement links TRBV5-1 to TRBJ2-1; the match to TRBD1 covers 8 bases. The CDR3 has 14 residues. Germline V CDR1 and CDR2: SGHRS, YFSETQ. The V segment lost 4 bases and the J segment 8 bases; nucleotides outside the gene matches: 8. The CDR3, as DNA: TGCGCCAGCAGCCCTACGACAGGGGCCCATGAGCAGTTCTTC. It specifies CASSPTTGAHEQFF. Based on the CDR3 plus reference TRBV5-1 and TRBJ2-1, the full variable domain is KAGVTQTPRYLIKTRGQQVTLSCSPISGHRSVSWYQQTPGQGLQFLFEYFSETQRNKGNFPGRFSGRQFSNSRSEMNVSTLELGDSALYLCASSPTTGAHEQFFGPGTRLTVL.

The sample holds a few counts of this clonotype. The gene calls are TRBV19 and TRBJ1-1, with 7 bases identical to TRBD1. CDR1 and CDR2 (germline): LNHDA, SQIVND (reference sequence). J gave up 4 bases and V 3 bases, and 5 bases lay outside the gene matches. The CDR3 consists of 14 residues. The DNA for the CDR3 is TGTGCCAGTAGTATGGGGACAGACCTCACTGAAGCTTTCTTT. Its protein is CASSMGTDLTEAFF.

This clonotype has only one observation. V and J are TRBV19 and TRBJ2-1; D uncertain. The length of the CDR3 is 12 residues. Deletions cut 1 base from V and 12 bases from J, with 10 bases between. Germline V gives CDR1 LNHDA, CDR2 SQIVND (reference sequence). The CDR3 protein is CASSIAWPVQFF. CDR3 nucleotides: TGTGCCAGTAGTATAGCATGGCCGGTGCAGTTCTTC.